The text below deals with one TCR beta chain. These data come from a study of shared clonotypes between healthy human individuals. Each subset's genomic DNA was shared equally among a number of immunoSEQ plates. Produced via immunoSEQ multiplex PCR; TCRdb's table is partial and in-frame only. The sample contains 2,500,000 or so clones, around 90% of which appear only once. CDR1 is SGHRS and CDR2 is YFSETQ in the germline V gene. This CDR3 region has 15 residues. V lost 4 bases to trimming and J lost 0 bases; unmatched junction nucleotides: 6. This sequence originates from a man between 18 and 35 years old in good health. Some clones in this sample may be carry-over from other donors' samples. The chain has TRBV5-1 and TRBJ2-5, with 7 bases that match TRBD2. The sequencing sample was made of naive CD4+ T cells from PBMCs. Subset: CD45RA+ positively selected. CDR3 sequence reads: CASSVVAGYQETQYF. CDR3 in DNA: TGCGCCAGCAGCGTGGTAGCGGGTTACCAAGAGACCCAGTACTTC.